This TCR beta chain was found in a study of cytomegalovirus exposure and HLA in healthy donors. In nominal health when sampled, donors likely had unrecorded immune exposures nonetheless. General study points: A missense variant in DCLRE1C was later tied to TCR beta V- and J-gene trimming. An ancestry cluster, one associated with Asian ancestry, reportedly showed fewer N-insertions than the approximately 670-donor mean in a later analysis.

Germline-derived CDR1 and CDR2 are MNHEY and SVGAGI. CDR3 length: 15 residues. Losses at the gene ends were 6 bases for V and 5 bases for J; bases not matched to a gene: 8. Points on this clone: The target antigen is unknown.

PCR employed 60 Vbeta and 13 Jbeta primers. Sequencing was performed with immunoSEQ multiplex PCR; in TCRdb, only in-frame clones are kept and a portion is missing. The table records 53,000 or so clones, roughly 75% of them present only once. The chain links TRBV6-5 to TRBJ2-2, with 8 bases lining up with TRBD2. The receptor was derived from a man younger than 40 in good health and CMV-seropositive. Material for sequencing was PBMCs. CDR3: CASSPSGTRTGELFF. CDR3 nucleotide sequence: TGTGCCAGCAGCCCTTCCGGGACTAGAACCGGGGAGCTGTTTTTT.